The 5 T cell receptor beta chains below all came from one sample that was sequenced in a study of blood T cell repertoires in COVID-19. TCRdb's copy holds only in-frame clones and misses some; the assay was immunoSEQ multiplex PCR. The profile shows about 250,000 clones, over 70% of them singletons. The sample consisted of peripheral blood. The receptors come from an elderly man with acute or convalescent COVID-19.

The chain has TRBV9 and TRBJ2-1; D perhaps matches TRBD2 (6 bases). The CDR3 has 15 amino acids. The germline V and J ends were trimmed by 4 bases and 0 bases, with 11 bases remaining between them. Looked up from germline, CDR1 is SGDLS and CDR2 is YYNGEE. The CDR3 DNA follows: TGTGCCAGCAGCTCCCGGGACTTCTCCTACAATGAGCAGTTCTTC. Protein product: CASSSRDFSYNEQFF.

V gene TRBV5-1 combines with J gene TRBJ2-1; a weak D match, TRBD2 (6 bases). V shed 1 base and J shed 7 bases, with 15 bases lying between them. The CDR3 extends over 15 amino acids. Germline CDR1 is SGHRS and CDR2 is YFSETQ. DNA for the CDR3: TGCGCCAGCAGCTTGAACGCGGGACGGTTTAATGAGCAGTTCTTC. Amino acids: CASSLNAGRFNEQFF.

This rearrangement joins TRBV24-1 to TRBJ2-1; 11 positions match TRBD2. V dropped 2 bases and J dropped 5; count of bases not matched to a gene: 4. CDR1 KGHDR and CDR2 SFDVKD come from the germline V gene. CDR3 length equals 16 residues. DNA for the CDR3: TGTGCCACCAGTGATTCTAGCGGGGGGACCAACAATGAGCAGTTCTTC. This sequence encodes CATSDSSGGTNNEQFF.

On this clone: The sample contains more than one DNA sequence encoding this CDR3. The chain links TRBV5-1 to TRBJ2-1, with 14 bases aligning to TRBD2. V shed 4 bases and J 6 bases; nucleotides not matched to a gene: 3. CDR3 length: 15 residues. Germline CDR1 is SGHRS and CDR2 is YFSETQ. The CDR3 DNA is TGCGCCAGCAGCCCCGGGACTAGCGGGGGCAATGAGCAGTTCTTC. Translating gives CASSPGTSGGNEQFF.

The V gene is TRBV18, the J gene TRBJ2-1, with 14 bases identical to TRBD2. Germline CDR1 and CDR2: KGHSH and LQKENI. The CDR3 totals 16 residues. Trimming took 1 base from V and 10 from J; bases not matched to a gene: 6. The CDR3 DNA reads TGTGCCAGCTCACCACTCGGACTAGCGGGAGGACAGGAGCAGTTCTTC. Translation: CASSPLGLAGGQEQFF.